The T cell receptor (beta chain) described here comes from a study of T cell repertoires in cytomegalovirus infection. Study context: Selection of CMV epitopes for the study included recently identified HLA-C-restricted and well-studied HLA-B-restricted ones.

This CDR3 comprises 13 residues. V was pared by 2 bases and J by 13 bases, with 15 bases between. Worth noting for this clonotype: Antigen unknown.

One entry per CDR3 protein, called by TCRdb with MiXCR from the reads. Counted here are fewer than 950,000 distinct CDR3 sequences, over 25% occurring once; the ten biggest clones make up about an eighth. The starting material was cultured CD8+ T cells from PBMCs, obtained from culture after CMV antigen stimulation. The receptor comes from a human donor in good health (CMV status not recorded). Some clones in this sample may be carry-over from other donors' samples. The rearrangement joins TRBV12-3 or TRBV12-4 to TRBJ2-4; either TRBD1 or TRBD2 may supply D (5 bases each). The CDR3 DNA reads as TGTGCCAGCAGTTTATTTCTTATCGGGGACCAGTACTTC. Protein sequence: CASSLFLIGDQYF.